The 22 T cell receptor beta chains in this list originate from one sample, sequenced in a study of T cell responses to AZD1222 COVID-19 vaccine. Assay: immunoSEQ multiplex PCR; the TCRdb copy retains only in-frame clones and omits some. The sample has approximately 120,000 clones, about 87% seen once. Material: peripheral blood, obtained on day 0 of AZD1222 vaccination. The receptors stem from an adult in good health.

The rearrangement uses TRBV11-2 and TRBJ2-3, with a possible D match to TRBD2 (5 bases). The CDR3 has 16 amino acids. The germline gives CDR1 SGHAT, CDR2 FQNNGV. V lost 5 bases, J lost 2 bases, and 17 bases lay in between. CDR3: CASSLPSGSTTDTQYF. CDR3 DNA sequence: TGTGCCAGCAGCCTACCGAGCGGTTCAACCACAGATACGCAGTATTTT.

The chain couples TRBV29-1 to TRBJ1-1, with 9 bases lining up with TRBD1. The CDR3 loop spans 13 amino acids. V lost 6 bases, J lost 6 bases, and 8 bases stayed unmatched. Germline assignment: CDR1 SQVTM and CDR2 ANQGSEA. For the CDR3, the DNA is TGCAGCGTGCCGGGACAGGGCCGCGCTGAAGCTTTCTTT. This codes for CSVPGQGRAEAFF.

The chain couples TRBV7-9 to TRBJ2-2; no firm D call. V lost 1 base and J lost 0, with 6 bases in between. Germline V CDR1 and CDR2: SEHNR, FQNEAQ (reference sequence). The CDR3 runs to 15 residues. Written as DNA, the CDR3 is TGTGCCAGCAGCTTAGGACACGCGAACACCGGGGAGCTGTTTTTT. Protein: CASSLGHANTGELFF. The variable domain in full, with the rest retrieved from reference TRBV7-9 and TRBJ2-2, is DTGVSQNPRHKITKRGQNVTFRCDPISEHNRLYWYRQTLGQGPEFLTYFQNEAQLEKSRLLSDRFSAERPKGSFSTLEIQRTEQGDSAMYLCASSLGHANTGELFFGEGSRLTVL.

The CDR3 protein is CASSSGRASGNEQFF. The DNA for the CDR3 is TGTGCCAGTAGTAGCGGGAGGGCCTCCGGCAATGAGCAGTTCTTC. The J gene is TRBJ2-1, the V gene TRBV19; 9 bases match TRBD2. CDR1 is LNHDA and CDR2 is SQIVND in the germline V gene (reference sequence). The CDR3 sequence is 15 residues long. Trimming took 4 bases from V and 6 from J; bases not matched to a gene: 7. The full variable domain, with the rest looked up from reference TRBV19 and TRBJ2-1, is DGGITQSPKYLFRKEGQNVTLSCEQNLNHDAMYWYRQDPGQGLRLIYYSQIVNDFQKGDIAEGYSVSREKKESFPLTVTSAQKNPTAFYLCASSSGRASGNEQFFGPGTRLTVL.

The chain couples TRBV19 to TRBJ1-1; possible D gene TRBD1, 6 bases. The ends were cut back, 8 bases at V and 2 bases at J, with 15 bases in the middle. Germline V lookup: CDR1 LNHDA, CDR2 SQIVND (reference sequence). The CDR3 covers 14 residues. The CDR3 nucleotides are TGTGCCAGTTTCTCGGGGGGCCTAAACACTGAAGCTTTCTTT. Translation gives CASFSGGLNTEAFF.

J is TRBJ2-7 and V is TRBV18; D call uncertain. Germline loops: CDR1 KGHSH, CDR2 LQKENI. V lost 1 base and J 3 bases, leaving 10 bases between the germline ends. This CDR3 region has 14 residues. The DNA of the CDR3 is TGTGCCAGCTCACCACAAACCATGGACTACGAGCAGTACTTC. Translation: CASSPQTMDYEQYF.

The chain joins TRBV28 to TRBJ2-7; D assignment may be TRBD1 or TRBD2 (6 bases each). Germline-derived CDR1 and CDR2 are MDHEN and SYDVKM. The CDR3 contains 10 residues. Trimming left V 7 bases short and J 7 bases short, with 8 bases between. The chain's CDR3 is CASKGGEQYF. CDR3 nucleotide sequence: TGTGCCAGCAAAGGGGGGGAGCAGTACTTC. The full variable domain, with the rest looked up from reference TRBV28 and TRBJ2-7, is DVKVTQSSRYLVKRTGEKVFLECVQDMDHENMFWYRQDPGLGLRLIYFSYDVKMKEKGDIPEGYSVSREKKERFSLILESASTNQTSMYLCASKGGEQYFGPGTRLTVT.

This chain uses TRBV5-1 with TRBJ2-1; 8 bases fit TRBD2. The length of the CDR3 is 14 residues. Unmatched junction bases numbered 4, after V lost 2 bases and J lost 6 bases. CDR1 is SGHRS, CDR2 YFSETQ, per germline. Here the CDR3 DNA reads TGCGCCAGCAGCTTAGGGACTAGTGGCAATGAGCAGTTCTTC. Its protein is CASSLGTSGNEQFF.

The gene calls are TRBV24-1 and TRBJ2-1; D is undetermined. V shed 5 bases and J shed 7 bases, with 17 bases lying between them. Per the germline V gene, CDR1 is KGHDR and CDR2 is SFDVKD. The CDR3 covers 15 residues. CDR3 sequence (DNA): TGTGCCACCAGTGCTCCGGGCGGAGTTAGGAATGAGCAGTTCTTC. This codes for CATSAPGGVRNEQFF.

This clone was found once. V usage is TRBV10-3 and J usage is TRBJ1-5, with D perhaps TRBD1 (5 bases). In germline, CDR1 is ENHRY, CDR2 SYGVKD. V was shortened by 0 bases and J by 6 bases, with 9 bases between the two germline ends. The CDR3 spans 14 residues. CDR3 DNA sequence: TGTGCCATCAGTGAGTCACCGGGGACTCAGCCCCAGCATTTT. It codes for CAISESPGTQPQHF.

The rearrangement joins TRBV28 to TRBJ2-7; TRBD1 matches 9 bases. The germline V gene has CDR1 MDHEN and CDR2 SYDVKM. The junction had 9 bases not matched to a gene; V was cut back by 6 bases and J by 6 bases. The CDR3 length is 14 residues. In DNA form, the CDR3 reads TGTGCCAGCAGAGGGCGGGGACAGGGCGGCGAGCAGTACTTC. This codes for CASRGRGQGGEQYF.

The chain joins TRBV6-1 to TRBJ2-7, with D perhaps being TRBD1 or TRBD2 (5 bases each). In germline, CDR1 is MNHNS, CDR2 SASEGT. With 3 bases removed from V and 3 bases from J, the gap between germline ends came to 9 bases. The CDR3 length is 13 residues. The CDR3 protein is CASSDREIYEQYF. The CDR3 nucleotides read TGTGCCAGCAGTGACAGGGAGATCTACGAGCAGTACTTC.

The chain joins TRBV27 to TRBJ2-6; D perhaps matches TRBD2 (6 bases). The CDR3 consists of 15 residues. Germline assignment: CDR1 MNHEY and CDR2 SMNVEV (reference sequence). The germline V and J ends were trimmed by 5 bases and 1 base, with 9 bases remaining between them. CDR3 DNA sequence: TGTGCCAGCAGTCCGGGGGTATCTGGGGCCAACGTCCTGACTTTC. Translating it yields CASSPGVSGANVLTF.

This rearrangement joins TRBV7-8 to TRBJ1-2; D is unresolved. The V end lost 1 base, the J end lost 3 bases, and 3 bases lay between the germline ends. From germline, CDR1 is SGHVS and CDR2 FQNEAQ. The CDR3 runs to 12 residues. This CDR3 is CASSLVDYGYTF. The CDR3 nucleotides read TGTGCCAGCAGCTTAGTTGACTATGGCTACACCTTC.

This clone was seen only once. This sequence joins TRBV5-1 and TRBJ1-4; tentatively, D is TRBD1 (5 bases). The V end was cut by 4 bases, the J end by 8 bases, with 21 bases between. In germline, CDR1 is SGHRS, CDR2 YFSETQ. The CDR3 runs 16 residues. For the CDR3, the DNA is TGCGCCAGCAGCACGTCTGTAGGGGCAGTAGGGGAAAAACTGTTTTTT. Its translation is CASSTSVGAVGEKLFF.

The genes are TRBV30 and TRBJ2-2; D uncertain. CDR3 length equals 13 residues. Germline lookup yields CDR1 GTSNPN and CDR2 SVGIG (reference sequence). Trimming took 0 bases from V and 4 from J, leaving 6 bases between them. The CDR3 sequence is CAWSVGSTGELFF. The CDR3 nucleotides read TGTGCCTGGAGTGTGGGAAGCACCGGGGAGCTGTTTTTT.

The chain is built from TRBV19 and TRBJ1-1; D remains unclear. CDR3 size: 14 residues. The V end was cut by 7 bases, the J end by 3 bases, with 15 bases between. In germline, CDR1 is LNHDA, CDR2 SQIVND (reference sequence). This chain's CDR3 is CASMAGLRDTEAFF. The CDR3 DNA is TGTGCCAGTATGGCGGGCCTGAGAGACACTGAAGCTTTCTTT. Combining the CDR3 with reference TRBV19 and TRBJ1-1 gives the whole variable domain DGGITQSPKYLFRKEGQNVTLSCEQNLNHDAMYWYRQDPGQGLRLIYYSQIVNDFQKGDIAEGYSVSREKKESFPLTVTSAQKNPTAFYLCASMAGLRDTEAFFGQGTRLTVV.

The chain employs TRBV5-8 and TRBJ2-7, with D possibly matching TRBD2 (5 bases). The CDR3 spans 14 residues. CDR1 and CDR2 (germline): SGHTS, YDEGEE. Trimming stripped 5 bases from V and 0 bases from J, with 12 bases between. DNA for the CDR3: TGTGCCAGCAGGGTACCGGGGTTCTCCTACGAGCAGTACTTC. Translation gives CASRVPGFSYEQYF.

DNA for the CDR3: TGTGCCAGCAGTTTTGTCAGGGGAAGCTACGAGCAGTACTTC. Its translation is CASSFVRGSYEQYF. The rearrangement joins TRBV27 to TRBJ2-7, with a weak D call TRBD1 (6 bases). This CDR3 is 14 amino acids long. V shed 3 bases and J shed 3 bases, with 12 bases lying between them. Germline CDR1 MNHEY, CDR2 SMNVEV (reference sequence).

V usage is TRBV18 and J usage is TRBJ1-5, with D hard to call. The germline gives CDR1 KGHSH, CDR2 LQKENI. The CDR3 loop spans 13 amino acids. V was cut by 3 bases and J by 4 bases, with 7 bases left in between. The CDR3 sequence is CASSPGKNQPQHF. The CDR3 DNA sequence: TGTGCCAGCTCACCCGGGAAGAATCAGCCCCAGCATTTT.

Only a few counts were recorded for this clone. The CDR3 loop reads CASSLTSNQPQHF. The CDR3 DNA reads TGTGCCAGCAGTTTAACAAGCAATCAGCCCCAGCATTTT. The V and J genes are TRBV27 and TRBJ1-5; D is ambiguous. The V and J ends lost 2 bases and 1 base respectively, with 3 bases between them. Germline V gene data show CDR1 as MNHEY and CDR2 as SMNVEV (reference sequence). This CDR3 has 13 amino acids.

The chain joins TRBV5-8 to TRBJ2-3; 11 nucleotides match TRBD2. Germline lookup yields CDR1 SGHTS and CDR2 YDEGEE. J lost 3 bases, V lost 0 bases, and 6 bases had no gene match. The CDR3 is made up of 17 amino acids. The CDR3 DNA reads as TGTGCCAGCAGCTTGGAGGGTAGCGGGGGGGCAACAGATACGCAGTATTTT. Translation: CASSLEGSGGATDTQYF.